The 24 T cell receptor beta chains in this list originate from one sample, sequenced in a study of blood T cells in healthy people across ages. Then a second PCR, running about 7 to 11 cycles, was carried out with a sample-barcoded 5' primer and a J-beta primer mix. TCRdb used MiXCR to reprocess the 5' RACE reads, holding one entry per CDR3 protein. Of some 640,000 distinct CDR3 sequences in the sample, around 45% were seen once. The sample consisted of blood. These receptors originate from a woman aged 55-70 years in good health.

This clonotype turned up a few times. J is TRBJ2-7 and V is TRBV20-1; the match to TRBD1 covers 8 bases. The CDR3 is made up of 12 amino acids. V shed 4 bases and J 6 bases; nucleotides not matched to a gene: 5. Germline CDR1 is DFQATT and CDR2 is SNEGSKA (reference sequence). CDR3 amino acids: CSATGQGGEQYF. The CDR3 coding sequence is TGCAGTGCTACCGGACAGGGTGGCGAGCAGTACTTC.

The chain joins TRBV20-1 to TRBJ2-7; possibly TRBD1 or TRBD2 for D (5 bases each). Per germline, CDR1 DFQATT and CDR2 SNEGSKA (reference sequence). V was trimmed by 3 bases and J by 2 bases, leaving 11 bases between them. CDR3 length: 13 amino acids. The CDR3: CSARDMRAYEQYF. For the CDR3, the DNA is TGCAGTGCTAGGGACATGAGGGCCTACGAGCAGTACTTC.

The CDR3 region has the DNA TGTGCCAGCAGCGTAAGAGGGACAGAGAATTCACCCCTCCACTTT. Its translation: CASSVRGTENSPLHF. J is TRBJ1-6 and V is TRBV9; 7 nucleotides agree with TRBD1. This CDR3 is 15 amino acids long. The V segment lost 1 base and the J segment 7 bases; nucleotides outside the gene matches: 5. Germline-derived CDR1 and CDR2 are SGDLS and YYNGEE.

The rearrangement joins TRBV6-5 to TRBJ2-3; tentatively, D is TRBD2 (5 bases). The V gene lost 2 bases and the J gene lost 6 bases, with 15 bases spanning the gap. The CDR3 is 15 amino acids. Germline CDR1 MNHEY, CDR2 SVGAGI. CDR3 nucleotide sequence: TGTGCCAGCAGTTACCGGGCGCTAGCCGCGGATACGCAGTATTTT. Its protein is CASSYRALAADTQYF.

The chain uses TRBV19 and TRBJ1-5; no definite D call. The CDR3 contains 13 residues. V dropped 8 bases and J dropped 1 base, with 9 bases sitting between them. In germline, CDR1 is LNHDA, CDR2 SQIVND (reference sequence). CDR3 sequence: CASGWASNQPQHF. For the CDR3, the DNA is TGTGCCAGTGGTTGGGCCAGCAATCAGCCCCAGCATTTT.

This clonotype was found a few times. CDR3 nucleotides: TGCAGTGCTACCTCAGATACGCAGTATTTT. It codes for CSATSDTQYF. The chain is built from TRBV20-1 and TRBJ2-3; D gene unclear. From germline, CDR1 is DFQATT and CDR2 SNEGSKA (reference sequence). Trimming took off 4 bases at V and 4 bases at J, with 3 bases between the two ends. The CDR3 contains 10 residues.

The chain has TRBV27 and TRBJ2-1, with D perhaps TRBD1 (5 bases). Matching the DNA end better, TRBJ2-7 makes the J call doubtful. This CDR3 has 14 amino acids. Per germline, CDR1 MNHEY and CDR2 SMNVEV (reference sequence). The CDR3 DNA follows: TGTGCCAGCAGTTTACAAGGGGAAAACAATGAGCAGTACTTC. Protein: CASSLQGENNEQYF.

This clonotype was recorded a few times. CDR3 bases: TGTGCCACCAGTGATTTCGGGGCTGGGGCCAACGTCCTGACTTTC. It specifies CATSDFGAGANVLTF. The gene calls are TRBV24-1 and TRBJ2-6; maybe TRBD2 (5 bases). Trimming took 1 base from V and 2 from J, leaving 5 bases between them. The CDR3 is made up of 15 amino acids. Germline V lookup: CDR1 KGHDR, CDR2 SFDVKD.

DNA of the CDR3: TGCAGCGTTGCTCGCGGGACTAGCGGCGAGCAGTACTTC. Translation: CSVARGTSGEQYF. The chain employs TRBV29-1 and TRBJ2-5; 11 bases map to TRBD2. The J call may be in error: the DNA end matches TRBJ2-7 better. Germline V lookup: CDR1 SQVTM, CDR2 ANQGSEA. The CDR3 contains 13 residues.

A few counts support this clonotype. The rearrangement uses TRBV3-1 and TRBJ2-3; D is undetermined. V was pared by 2 bases and J by 2 bases, with 8 bases between. The CDR3 extends over 14 amino acids. Germline-derived CDR1 and CDR2 are LGHDT and YNNKEL (reference sequence). The CDR3 coding sequence is TGTGCCAGCAGCCAAAACAGTCCCACAGATACGCAGTATTTT. Its translation: CASSQNSPTDTQYF.

The count of this clonotype is one. The rearrangement uses TRBV7-2 and TRBJ2-4; no definite D call. V gave up 5 bases and J gave up 0 bases, with 8 bases separating them. CDR3 size: 14 residues. The germline CDR1 and CDR2 sequences are SGHTA and FQGNSA. This CDR3 reads CASSVKVAKNIQYF. The CDR3 bases are TGTGCCAGCAGCGTTAAAGTAGCCAAAAACATTCAGTACTTC.

The chain combines TRBV24-1 with TRBJ2-1, with a possible D match to TRBD2 (6 bases). The CDR3 covers 17 residues. V was pared by 1 base and J by 7 bases, with 19 bases between. Germline values: CDR1 KGHDR, CDR2 SFDVKD. For the CDR3, the DNA is TGTGCCACCAGTGATTTTTACGGGAGTGGGGGAATAAATGAGCAGTTCTTC. It codes for CATSDFYGSGGINEQFF.

This chain joins TRBV28 and TRBJ2-3; 7 bases line up with TRBD2. Trimming took 6 bases from V and 4 from J; bases not matched to a gene: 10. Germline CDR1 reads MDHEN; CDR2 reads SYDVKM. This CDR3 region has 15 residues. CDR3 amino acids: CASSRAGGKADTQYF. CDR3 bases: TGTGCCAGCAGCCGCGCCGGGGGGAAGGCAGATACGCAGTATTTT. Using reference TRBV28 and TRBJ2-3 for the parts outside the CDR3, the full variable domain is DVKVTQSSRYLVKRTGEKVFLECVQDMDHENMFWYRQDPGLGLRLIYFSYDVKMKEKGDIPEGYSVSREKKERFSLILESASTNQTSMYLCASSRAGGKADTQYFGPGTRLTVL.

This clonotype was seen a handful of times. Written as DNA, the CDR3 is TGCAGTGCTAGGGGCGGGAGGCGACAAGAGACCCAGTACTTC. Protein sequence: CSARGGRRQETQYF. J is TRBJ2-5 and V is TRBV20-1; 8 bases line up with TRBD2. With 3 bases clipped from V and 2 bases from J, the junction kept 5 bases outside the gene matches. Germline CDR1 is DFQATT and CDR2 is SNEGSKA (reference sequence). The CDR3 covers 14 residues.

Ten or more counts support this clonotype. The chain is built from TRBV29-1 and TRBJ2-1; no clear D. In germline, CDR1 is SQVTM, CDR2 ANQGSEA. Trimming shortened V by 7 bases and J by 6 bases, and 10 bases separated the two germline ends. This CDR3 contains 11 residues. The CDR3, as DNA: TGCAGCGACCTGACCGGCAATGAGCAGTTCTTC. Translation: CSDLTGNEQFF.

The sample holds a few counts of this clonotype. The J gene is TRBJ2-4, the V gene TRBV7-2; TRBD2 agrees at 7 bases. The CDR3 spans 16 residues. The germline V gene has CDR1 SGHTA and CDR2 FQGNSA. V lost 5 bases and J lost 0; bases outside the gene matches: 7. As DNA, the CDR3 is TGTGCCAGCAGCCCGGCACTAGCGCTAGCCAAAAACATTCAGTACTTC. Amino acid sequence: CASSPALALAKNIQYF.

This clonotype came up a few times. The V gene is TRBV7-3, the J gene TRBJ2-5, with TRBD2 as a possible D gene (5 bases). This CDR3 spans 13 amino acids. V was clipped by 5 bases and J by 4 bases, with 11 bases between them. Germline V gene data show CDR1 as SGHTA and CDR2 as FQGTGA. The CDR3 coding sequence is TGTGCCAGCAGCGTGGGAGTTGGAGAGACCCAGTACTTC. Translation: CASSVGVGETQYF.

The V and J genes are TRBV7-2 and TRBJ2-3; 8 nucleotides line up with TRBD1. With 5 bases clipped from V and 5 bases from J, the junction kept 6 bases outside the gene matches. Germline loops: CDR1 SGHTA, CDR2 FQGNSA. This CDR3 has 14 residues. CDR3 coding DNA: TGTGCCAGCAGCACTGACAGGGGTCAAGATACGCAGTATTTT. It specifies CASSTDRGQDTQYF. The variable domain in full, completed from reference TRBV7-2 and TRBJ2-3, reads GAGVSQSPSNKVTEKGKDVELRCDPISGHTALYWYRQSLGQGLEFLIYFQGNSAPDKSGLPSDRFSAERTGGSVSTLTIQRTQQEDSAVYLCASSTDRGQDTQYFGPGTRLTVL.

This clonotype was found a few times. V is TRBV12-3 or TRBV12-4 and J is TRBJ2-4; D might be TRBD1 or TRBD2, each matching 5 bases. The ends were cut back, 6 bases at V and 7 bases at J, with 10 bases in the middle. The CDR3 length is 12 residues. The DNA of the CDR3 is TGTGCCAGCAGCATTGAGGGGAACATTCAGTACTTC. It is translated as CASSIEGNIQYF.

V usage is TRBV4-2 and J usage is TRBJ2-1; the D is unclear. This CDR3 is built from 14 residues. Trimming pared 2 bases from V and 12 bases from J, leaving 17 bases between. Looked up from germline, CDR1 is LGHNA and CDR2 is YNFKEQ. CDR3: CASSQSHPADMQFF. CDR3 DNA sequence: TGTGCCAGCAGCCAATCCCACCCGGCGGATATGCAGTTCTTC.

The chain employs TRBV7-6 and TRBJ2-7; D unresolved. There are 13 residues in the CDR3. Germline CDR1 is SGHVS and CDR2 is FNYEAQ. V shed 5 bases and J shed 3 bases, with 11 bases lying between them. The CDR3 DNA is TGTGCCAGCAGCCTTAACGCATACTACGAGCAGTACTTC. This sequence encodes CASSLNAYYEQYF.

J is TRBJ2-2 and V is TRBV7-9; D gene unclear. Germline CDR1 reads SEHNR; CDR2 reads FQNEAQ (reference sequence). The CDR3 length is 16 residues. V was trimmed by 5 bases and J by 0 bases, leaving 13 bases between them. The CDR3 loop is CASSPPVAANTGELFF. In DNA, the CDR3 is TGTGCCAGCAGCCCTCCGGTAGCTGCGAACACCGGGGAGCTGTTTTTT.

V is TRBV12-5 and J is TRBJ2-7; no clear D gene. The CDR3 covers 16 residues. Trimming shortened V by 2 bases and J by 0 bases, and 14 bases separated the two germline ends. Per germline, CDR1 LGHNT and CDR2 FRNRAP. CDR3 sequence: CASGLIGRPISYEQYF. Written as DNA, the CDR3 is TGTGCTAGTGGTTTGATCGGCAGACCTATCTCCTACGAGCAGTACTTC.

The chain has TRBV6-6 and TRBJ1-2; D may be TRBD1 (6 bases). The CDR3 has 14 residues. CDR1 is MNHNY, CDR2 SVGAGI, per germline (reference sequence). V lost 2 bases, J lost 4 bases, and 11 bases lay in between. The CDR3 DNA is TGTGCCAGCAGTTACACGGGGGGCTCCTATGGCTACACCTTC. Translation: CASSYTGGSYGYTF.